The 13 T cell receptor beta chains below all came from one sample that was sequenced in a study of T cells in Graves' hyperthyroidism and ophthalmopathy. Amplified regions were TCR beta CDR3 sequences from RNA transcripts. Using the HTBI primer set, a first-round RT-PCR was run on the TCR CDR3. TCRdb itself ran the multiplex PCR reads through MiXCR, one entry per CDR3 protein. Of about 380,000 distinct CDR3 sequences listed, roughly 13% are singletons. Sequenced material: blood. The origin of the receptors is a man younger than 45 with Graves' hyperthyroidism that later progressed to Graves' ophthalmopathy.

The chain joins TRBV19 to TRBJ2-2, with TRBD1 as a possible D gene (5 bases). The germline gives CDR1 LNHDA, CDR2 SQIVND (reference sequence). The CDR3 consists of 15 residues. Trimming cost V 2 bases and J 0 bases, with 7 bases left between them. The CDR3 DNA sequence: TGTGCCAGTAGTATACAGGGCCCGAACACCGGGGAGCTGTTTTTT. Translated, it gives CASSIQGPNTGELFF.

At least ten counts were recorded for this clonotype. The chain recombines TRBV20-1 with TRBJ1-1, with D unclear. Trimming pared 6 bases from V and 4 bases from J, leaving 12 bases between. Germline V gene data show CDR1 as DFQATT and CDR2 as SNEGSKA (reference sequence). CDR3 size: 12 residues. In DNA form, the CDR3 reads TGCAGTGCCCCCGTCCGGACCACTGAAGCTTTCTTT. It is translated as CSAPVRTTEAFF.

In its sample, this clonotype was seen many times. The CDR3 nucleotides read TGTGCCAGCAGCCGAGGACTAGCGGGGGGGAATTTCCAAGAGACCCAGTACTTC. Its protein is CASSRGLAGGNFQETQYF. This chain links TRBV7-9 with TRBJ2-5; 15 nucleotides agree with TRBD2. The CDR3 totals 18 residues. Per the germline V gene, CDR1 is SEHNR and CDR2 is FQNEAQ (reference sequence). V dropped 5 bases and J dropped 1; count of bases not matched to a gene: 8.

CDR3: CASSPRQPVSYEQYF. CDR3 bases: TGTGCCAGCAGTCCAAGACAGCCGGTCTCCTACGAGCAGTACTTC. The gene calls are TRBV27 and TRBJ2-7; possibly TRBD1 for D (5 bases). This CDR3 is 15 amino acids long. The V gene lost 5 bases and the J gene lost 0 bases, with 14 bases spanning the gap. Germline V gene data show CDR1 as MNHEY and CDR2 as SMNVEV (reference sequence).

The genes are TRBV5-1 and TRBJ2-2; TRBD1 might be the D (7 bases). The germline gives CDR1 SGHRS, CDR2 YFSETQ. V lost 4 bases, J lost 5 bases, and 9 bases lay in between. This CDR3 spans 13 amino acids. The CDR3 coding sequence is TGCGCCAGCAGCCAGGGGGGAACCGGGGAGCTGTTTTTT. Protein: CASSQGGTGELFF.

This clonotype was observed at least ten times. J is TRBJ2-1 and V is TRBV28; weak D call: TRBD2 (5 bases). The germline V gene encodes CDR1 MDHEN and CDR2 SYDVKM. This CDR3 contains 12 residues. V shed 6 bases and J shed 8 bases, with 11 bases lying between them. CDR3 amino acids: CASRKTGDEQFF. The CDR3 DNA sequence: TGTGCCAGCAGGAAAACCGGGGATGAGCAGTTCTTC.

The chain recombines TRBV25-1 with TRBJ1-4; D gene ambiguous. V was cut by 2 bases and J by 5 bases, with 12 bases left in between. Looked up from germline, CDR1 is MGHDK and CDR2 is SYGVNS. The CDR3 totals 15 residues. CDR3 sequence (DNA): TGTGCCAGCAGTGAAGGGGTGACGGAGAATGAAAAACTGTTTTTT. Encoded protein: CASSEGVTENEKLFF.

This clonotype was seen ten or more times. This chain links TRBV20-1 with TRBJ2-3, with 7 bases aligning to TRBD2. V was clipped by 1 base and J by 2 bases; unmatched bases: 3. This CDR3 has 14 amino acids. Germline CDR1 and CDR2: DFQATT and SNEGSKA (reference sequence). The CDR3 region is CSARAAGLTDTQYF. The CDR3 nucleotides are TGCAGTGCTAGAGCAGCGGGGCTCACAGATACGCAGTATTTT.

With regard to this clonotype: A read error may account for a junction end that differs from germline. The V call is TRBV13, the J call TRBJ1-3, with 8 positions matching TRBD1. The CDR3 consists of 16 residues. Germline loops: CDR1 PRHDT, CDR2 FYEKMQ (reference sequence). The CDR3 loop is CASSFSGGANGNTVYF. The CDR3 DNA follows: TGTGCCAGCAGCTTCTCAGGGGGCGCGAATGGAAACACCGTATATTTT.

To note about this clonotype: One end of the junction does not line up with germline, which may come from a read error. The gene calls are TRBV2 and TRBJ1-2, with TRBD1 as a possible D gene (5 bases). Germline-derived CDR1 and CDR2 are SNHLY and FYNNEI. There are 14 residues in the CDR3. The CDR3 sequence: CASSQKDSAYGYTF. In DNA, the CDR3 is TGCGCCAGCAGCCAAAAAGACAGCGCCTATGGCTACACCTTC.

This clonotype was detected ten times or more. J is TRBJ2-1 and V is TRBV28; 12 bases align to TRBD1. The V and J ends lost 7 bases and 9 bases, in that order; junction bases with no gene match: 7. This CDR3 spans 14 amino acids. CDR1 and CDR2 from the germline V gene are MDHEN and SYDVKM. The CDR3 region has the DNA TGTGCCAGCATCTCCGGGACAGGGGGCCTTGAGCAGTTCTTC. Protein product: CASISGTGGLEQFF.

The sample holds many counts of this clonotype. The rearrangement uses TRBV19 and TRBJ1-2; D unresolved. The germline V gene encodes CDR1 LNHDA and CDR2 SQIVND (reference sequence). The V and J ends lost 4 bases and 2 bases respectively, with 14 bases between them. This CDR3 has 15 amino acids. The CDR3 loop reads CASSTTWEGNYGYTF. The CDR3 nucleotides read TGTGCCAGTAGTACTACGTGGGAAGGAAACTATGGCTACACCTTC.

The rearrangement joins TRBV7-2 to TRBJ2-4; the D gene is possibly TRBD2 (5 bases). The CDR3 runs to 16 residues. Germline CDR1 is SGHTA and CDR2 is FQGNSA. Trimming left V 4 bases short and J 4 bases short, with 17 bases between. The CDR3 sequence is CASSSARVGVKNIQYF. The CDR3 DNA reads TGTGCCAGCAGCTCCGCGAGGGTAGGAGTAAAAAACATTCAGTACTTC.